This paragraph reports one T cell receptor beta chain. Its antigen remains unidentified. Per the germline V gene, CDR1 is SGDLS and CDR2 is YYNGEE. Trimming left V 3 bases short and J 3 bases short, with 12 bases between. This CDR3 region has 15 residues. The data were taken from a study of siplizumab effects on memory and regulatory T cells. Notes on the study in general: Mappable CD4+ clones that were alloreactive averaged about 69% Treg-derived with siplizumab versus approximately 25% in controls. In siplizumab cultures, the suppressive function of proliferating Tregs remained unconfirmed. A significant reduction in alloreactive sequences traceable to unstimulated CD4+ memory cells was produced by siplizumab. Among alloreactive clones, only a minor fraction mapped to unstimulated subsets.

Method: immunoSEQ multiplex PCR; TCRdb's copy keeps in-frame clones and lacks some. The profile shows 94,000 or so clones, 80% to 95% of them singletons. The sequencing sample was made of CD8+ T cells sorted from blood. The receptor was isolated from a human donor in good health. The chain joins TRBV9 to TRBJ2-2; D is uncertain. CDR3 residues: CASSGSTLDTGELFF. CDR3 DNA: TGTGCCAGCAGCGGTAGTACCTTGGACACCGGGGAGCTGTTTTTT.